This T cell receptor (beta chain) was identified in a study of blood T cells in healthy people across ages. A sample-barcoded 5' primer and a J-beta primer mix were used in a second PCR of roughly 7 to 11 cycles. TCRdb re-derived calls from the 5' RACE reads in MiXCR, one entry per CDR3 protein. The sample yields 1.5 million to 2 million distinct CDR3 sequences, 49% seen once. This CDR3 region has 15 residues. Germline CDR1 is LGHNA and CDR2 is YNFKEQ. Trimming stripped 4 bases from V and 4 bases from J, with 16 bases between. This clonotype was obtained from a woman between 40 and 55 years old in good health. Sequencing was done on a sample of blood. This chain links TRBV4-2 with TRBJ2-5, with a possible D match to TRBD2 (6 bases). The CDR3 loop reads CASSPDGTLGETQYF. The DNA for the CDR3 is TGTGCCAGCAGCCCAGACGGGACTTTGGGAGAGACCCAGTACTTC.